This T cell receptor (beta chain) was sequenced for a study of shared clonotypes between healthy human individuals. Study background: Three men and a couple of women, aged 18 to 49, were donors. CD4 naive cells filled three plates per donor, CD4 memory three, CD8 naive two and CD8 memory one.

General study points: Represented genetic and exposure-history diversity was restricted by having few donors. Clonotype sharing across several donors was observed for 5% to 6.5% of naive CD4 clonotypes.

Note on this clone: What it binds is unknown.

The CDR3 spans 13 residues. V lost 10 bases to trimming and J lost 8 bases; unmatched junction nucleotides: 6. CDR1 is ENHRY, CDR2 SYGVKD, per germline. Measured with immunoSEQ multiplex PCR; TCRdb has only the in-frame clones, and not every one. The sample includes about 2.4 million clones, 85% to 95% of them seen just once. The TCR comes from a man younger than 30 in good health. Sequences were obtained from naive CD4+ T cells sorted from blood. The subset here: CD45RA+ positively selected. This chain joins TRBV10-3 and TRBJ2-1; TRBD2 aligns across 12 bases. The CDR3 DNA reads TGTGCCACCGCTCGACTAGCGGGGGATGAGCAGTTCTTC. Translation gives CATARLAGDEQFF.